A single sample is the source of the 23 T cell receptor beta chains below, sequenced in a study of cytomegalovirus exposure and HLA in healthy donors. The PCR contained 60 Vbeta and 13 Jbeta primers. Profiling relied on immunoSEQ multiplex PCR, and the TCRdb table lists in-frame clones only, not all of them. Here the sample spans more than 130,000 clones, just under 80% being singletons. Sequencing was carried out using PBMCs. The receptors were sampled from a man under 40 in good health and CMV-seronegative.

This clone was seen once. The chain joins TRBV7-9 to TRBJ1-4; D not resolved. Germline V gives CDR1 SEHNR, CDR2 FQNEAQ (reference sequence). The V gene lost 4 bases and the J gene lost 8 bases, with 23 bases spanning the gap. This CDR3 comprises 17 residues. The CDR3 reads CASSSFPGAQEREKLFF. DNA of the CDR3: TGTGCCAGCAGCTCCTTCCCGGGAGCCCAAGAGAGGGAAAAACTGTTTTTT.

The V and J genes are TRBV4-1 and TRBJ2-7; D remains unclear. V dropped 0 bases and J dropped 2 bases, with 11 bases sitting between them. This CDR3 region has 15 residues. Per the germline V gene, CDR1 is MGHRA and CDR2 is YSYEKL. The CDR3 DNA is TGCGCCAGCAGCCAAGATTGGCTGGTACCCTACGAGCAGTACTTC. Its translation: CASSQDWLVPYEQYF.

CDR3 in DNA: TGTGCCAGCAGTTTTCGGACTAGCGGGACTAGCACAGATACGCAGTATTTT. Its protein is CASSFRTSGTSTDTQYF. V gene TRBV2 combines with J gene TRBJ2-3; 12 positions agree with TRBD2. After removal of 5 bases from V and 0 bases from J, the junction contained 6 bases not matched to a gene. The germline V gene has CDR1 SNHLY and CDR2 FYNNEI. The length of the CDR3 is 17 residues.

The genes are TRBV6-5 and TRBJ1-1; no reliable D call. The ends were cut back, 6 bases at V and 1 base at J, with 12 bases in the middle. The CDR3 covers 14 residues. Germline values: CDR1 MNHEY, CDR2 SVGAGI. The CDR3 loop reads CASRAGRPNTEAFF. The CDR3 coding sequence is TGTGCCAGCAGGGCGGGCAGGCCGAACACTGAAGCTTTCTTT.

This clone has only a few counts. The CDR3 DNA sequence: TGTGCCAGCAGTTGGCAGGGGCAAGGCGAGCAGTACTTC. Protein: CASSWQGQGEQYF. The rearrangement joins TRBV27 to TRBJ2-7; tentative D call: TRBD1 (6 bases). This CDR3 is 13 amino acids long. Trimming removed 4 bases from V and 6 bases from J, with 13 bases in between. CDR1 is MNHEY and CDR2 is SMNVEV in the germline V gene (reference sequence).

CDR3 in amino acids: CASRGQGASYEQYF. The CDR3 DNA reads as TGTGCCAGCCGCGGGCAGGGGGCAAGCTACGAGCAGTACTTC. V and J are TRBV2 and TRBJ2-7; 8 positions match TRBD1. The CDR3 is 14 residues long. Germline V lookup: CDR1 SNHLY, CDR2 FYNNEI. The J segment lost 3 bases and the V segment lost 8 bases, leaving 9 bases of the junction unmatched.

V is TRBV5-1 and J is TRBJ1-5, with TRBD1 identical over 10 bases. The trim removed 4 bases at V and 3 bases at J, leaving 7 bases unmatched. The CDR3 sequence is 16 residues long. Germline V CDR1 and CDR2: SGHRS, YFSETQ. CDR3 DNA sequence: TGCGCCAGCAGCCCGGGGACAGGGGTTTACAATCAGCCCCAGCATTTT. Amino acid sequence: CASSPGTGVYNQPQHF. Full variable domain (rest looked up from reference TRBV5-1 and TRBJ1-5): KAGVTQTPRYLIKTRGQQVTLSCSPISGHRSVSWYQQTPGQGLQFLFEYFSETQRNKGNFPGRFSGRQFSNSRSEMNVSTLELGDSALYLCASSPGTGVYNQPQHFGDGTRLSIL.

This clone was seen a few times. The rearrangement uses TRBV10-3 and TRBJ2-7; D perhaps matches TRBD1 (5 bases). V was trimmed by 10 bases and J by 4 bases, leaving 17 bases between them. This CDR3 region has 13 residues. Germline CDR1 reads ENHRY; CDR2 reads SYGVKD. The CDR3 loop reads CASERGDGYEQYF. The CDR3 DNA reads TGTGCCAGTGAAAGGGGCGACGGTTACGAGCAGTACTTC.

The rearrangement joins TRBV5-1 to TRBJ2-1; 9 bases agree with TRBD1. The CDR3 length is 17 residues. Per the germline V gene, CDR1 is SGHRS and CDR2 is YFSETQ. V lost 0 bases to trimming and J lost 8 bases; unmatched junction nucleotides: 12. The CDR3 sequence: CASSLVPGQGLVHEQFF. The DNA of the CDR3 is TGCGCCAGCAGCTTGGTCCCGGGACAGGGTCTGGTGCATGAGCAGTTCTTC.

The chain joins TRBV9 to TRBJ2-1; weak D call: TRBD2 (6 bases). The CDR3 consists of 15 residues. V lost 4 bases to trimming and J lost 3 bases, with 14 bases between them. The germline CDR1 and CDR2 sequences are SGDLS and YYNGEE. This CDR3 reads CASSPQGGFYNEQFF. CDR3 DNA: TGTGCCAGCAGCCCTCAGGGAGGCTTCTACAATGAGCAGTTCTTC.

The chain carries TRBV2 and TRBJ2-7; 11 nucleotides agree with TRBD1. After removal of 6 bases from V and 4 bases from J, the junction contained 11 bases not matched to a gene. The CDR3 has 16 amino acids. Germline values: CDR1 SNHLY, CDR2 FYNNEI. The CDR3 protein is CASREGDRGFGYEQYF. For the CDR3, the DNA is TGTGCCAGCAGAGAGGGGGACAGGGGGTTCGGGTACGAGCAGTACTTC.

V usage is TRBV29-1 and J usage is TRBJ2-3; 13 nucleotides agree with TRBD2. Germline V gives CDR1 SQVTM, CDR2 ANQGSEA. This CDR3 is built from 16 residues. The ends lost 1 base at V and 6 bases at J; junction bases unmatched: 7. CDR3 amino acids: CSVEGGLAGDLDTQYF. CDR3 nucleotide sequence: TGCAGCGTTGAAGGCGGACTAGCGGGAGACCTGGATACGCAGTATTTT.

J is TRBJ2-5 and V is TRBV7-9; TRBD1 is a possible D gene (6 bases). The CDR3 sequence is 14 residues long. The V gene lost 5 bases and the J gene lost 2 bases, with 12 bases spanning the gap. The germline CDR1 and CDR2 sequences are SEHNR and FQNEAQ (reference sequence). The CDR3 loop reads CASSLRTEQETQYF. CDR3 in DNA: TGTGCCAGCAGCCTTAGGACAGAACAAGAGACCCAGTACTTC.

The chain carries TRBV7-8 and TRBJ2-7; possibly TRBD1 for D (5 bases). Trimming removed 1 base from V and 0 bases from J, with 10 bases in between. Germline lookup yields CDR1 SGHVS and CDR2 FQNEAQ. The CDR3 is 15 residues long. CDR3 coding DNA: TGTGCCAGCAGCTTAGTAGGGGCTAGCTCCTACGAGCAGTACTTC. It translates to CASSLVGASSYEQYF.

This chain links TRBV29-1 with TRBJ2-7; TRBD2 might be the D (6 bases). The ends were cut back, 0 bases at V and 7 bases at J, with 13 bases in the middle. Germline V gene data show CDR1 as SQVTM and CDR2 as ANQGSEA. The CDR3 has 13 amino acids. CDR3 nucleotide sequence: TGCAGCGTTGAAGAGCGGGGCCAAAGGGAGCAGTACTTC. Amino acids: CSVEERGQREQYF.

The CDR3 sequence is CASSLANRGRETQYF. In DNA form, the CDR3 reads TGCGCCAGCAGCTTGGCCAACAGGGGGCGAGAGACCCAGTACTTC. V gene TRBV5-1 combines with J gene TRBJ2-5, with 9 positions matching TRBD1. Germline loops: CDR1 SGHRS, CDR2 YFSETQ. Trimming cost V 0 bases and J 4 bases; bases outside gene matches: 4. This CDR3 comprises 15 residues.

This chain uses TRBV7-9 with TRBJ2-5, with D perhaps matching TRBD2 (6 bases). The germline gives CDR1 SEHNR, CDR2 FQNEAQ (reference sequence). The length of the CDR3 is 15 residues. Trimming left V 0 bases short and J 1 base short, with 9 bases between. As DNA, the CDR3 is TGTGCCAGCAGCTTAGCGGAGGGCGGCCAAGAGACCCAGTACTTC. Encoded protein: CASSLAEGGQETQYF.

The chain links TRBV14 to TRBJ1-4, with 9 bases lining up with TRBD1. The V segment lost 3 bases and the J segment 8 bases; nucleotides outside the gene matches: 7. The CDR3 covers 15 residues. CDR1 and CDR2 from the germline V gene are SGHDN and FVKESK. CDR3 protein: CASSQRDRAGEKLFF. CDR3 nucleotides: TGTGCCAGCAGCCAGAGGGACAGGGCAGGGGAAAAACTGTTTTTT.

This chain joins TRBV5-4 and TRBJ2-3; the D gene is possibly TRBD1 (5 bases). Germline V gene data show CDR1 as SGHNT and CDR2 as YYREEE (reference sequence). There are 14 residues in the CDR3. V lost 2 bases and J 2 bases, leaving 9 bases between the germline ends. The CDR3 reads CASSFQGTTDTQYF. CDR3 DNA: TGTGCCAGCAGCTTTCAGGGCACCACAGATACGCAGTATTTT.

The chain joins TRBV6-6 to TRBJ1-1, with D possibly matching TRBD1 (6 bases). This CDR3 spans 13 amino acids. Trimming pared 7 bases from V and 2 bases from J, leaving 11 bases between. Germline values: CDR1 MNHNY, CDR2 SVGAGI (reference sequence). Here the CDR3 DNA reads TGTGCCAGCATTTGGGGGGGCAACACTGAAGCTTTCTTT. Its protein product is CASIWGGNTEAFF.

The genes are TRBV6-1 and TRBJ2-7; 7 bases map to TRBD2. The CDR3 is 16 residues long. Germline V CDR1 and CDR2: MNHNS, SASEGT. V was pared by 3 bases and J by 5 bases, with 13 bases of the junction left unmatched. This CDR3 reads CASSDLLRGSIHEQYF. The DNA of the CDR3 is TGTGCCAGCAGTGATCTTCTTCGCGGGAGTATACACGAGCAGTACTTC.

The genes are TRBV4-1 and TRBJ2-7; 11 bases map to TRBD1. The CDR3 runs to 15 residues. With V trimmed by 1 base and J by 4 bases, 3 bases remained unmatched. CDR1 MGHRA and CDR2 YSYEKL come from the germline V gene. The CDR3 reads CASSQAGTGGYEQYF. In nucleotides, the CDR3 is TGCGCCAGCAGCCAAGCCGGGACAGGGGGTTACGAGCAGTACTTC.

The chain couples TRBV7-2 to TRBJ2-2; D gene uncertain. Germline V gene data show CDR1 as SGHTA and CDR2 as FQGNSA. Trimming took off 4 bases at V and 3 bases at J, with 3 bases between the two ends. This CDR3 spans 12 amino acids. The DNA for the CDR3 is TGTGCCAGCAGCTCAGACACCGGGGAGCTGTTTTTT. This gives the protein CASSSDTGELFF.